This record covers a single T cell receptor beta chain. This sample was included in a study of T cells in Graves' hyperthyroidism and ophthalmopathy. Germline assignment: CDR1 SQVTM and CDR2 ANQGSEA. Trimming removed 8 bases from V and 3 bases from J, with 11 bases in between. The CDR3 totals 12 residues. Amplified regions were TCR beta CDR3 sequences from RNA transcripts. The HTBI primer set served for first-round RT-PCR of the TCR CDR3. From the multiplex PCR reads, TCRdb called clonotypes with MiXCR, one entry per CDR3 protein. Of 490,000 or so distinct CDR3 sequences in the sample, 40% to 55% were seen once.

The receptor was derived from an adult woman with Graves' disease, either hyperthyroidism or ophthalmopathy (not recorded which). Input material: peripheral blood or thyroid tissue (not recorded which). The rearrangement uses TRBV29-1 and TRBJ1-5; D unclear. For the CDR3, the DNA is TGCAGCTTTGGAGGGTACAATCAGCCCCAGCATTTT. It yields the protein CSFGGYNQPQHF. The full variable domain, rest sourced from reference TRBV29-1 and TRBJ1-5, is SAVISQKPSRDICQRGTSLTIQCQVDSQVTMMFWYRQQPGQSLTLIATANQGSEATYESGFVIDKFPISRPNLTFSTLTVSNMSPEDSSIYLCSFGGYNQPQHFGDGTRLSIL.